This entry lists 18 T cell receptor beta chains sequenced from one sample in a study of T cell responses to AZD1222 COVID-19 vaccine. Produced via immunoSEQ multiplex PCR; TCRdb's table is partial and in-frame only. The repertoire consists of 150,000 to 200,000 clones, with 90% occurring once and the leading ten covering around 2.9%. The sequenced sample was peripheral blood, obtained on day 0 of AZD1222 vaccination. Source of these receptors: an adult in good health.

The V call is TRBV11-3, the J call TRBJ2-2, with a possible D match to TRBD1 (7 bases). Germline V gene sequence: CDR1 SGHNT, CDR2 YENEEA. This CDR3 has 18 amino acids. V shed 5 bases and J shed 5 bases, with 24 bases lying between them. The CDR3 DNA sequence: TGTGCCAGCAGCCCAGGGCGCGGGGCAGGGGGGTCGACCGGGGAGCTGTTTTTT. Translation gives CASSPGRGAGGSTGELFF.

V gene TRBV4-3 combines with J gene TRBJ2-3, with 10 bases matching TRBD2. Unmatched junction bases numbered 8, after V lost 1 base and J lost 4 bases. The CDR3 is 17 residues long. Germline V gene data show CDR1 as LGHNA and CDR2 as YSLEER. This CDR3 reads CASSQGVAGGRSDTQYF. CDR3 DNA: TGCGCCAGCAGCCAAGGTGTAGCGGGGGGTCGGTCAGATACGCAGTATTTT.

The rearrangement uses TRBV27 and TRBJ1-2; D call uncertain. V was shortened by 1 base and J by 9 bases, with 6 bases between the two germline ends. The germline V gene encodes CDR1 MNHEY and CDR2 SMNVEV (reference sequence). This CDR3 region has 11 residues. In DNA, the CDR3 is TGTGCCAGCAGTTTATTCCGTCGCTACACCTTC. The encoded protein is CASSLFRRYTF.

CDR3 DNA sequence: TGTGCCAGCAGATCAGGGGCCCCGAGAGCTTTCTTT. It specifies CASRSGAPRAFF. The V call is TRBV12-3 or TRBV12-4, the J call TRBJ1-1, with D possibly TRBD1 on 6 matching bases. V was trimmed by 6 bases and J by 10 bases, leaving 15 bases between them. The CDR3 spans 12 residues.

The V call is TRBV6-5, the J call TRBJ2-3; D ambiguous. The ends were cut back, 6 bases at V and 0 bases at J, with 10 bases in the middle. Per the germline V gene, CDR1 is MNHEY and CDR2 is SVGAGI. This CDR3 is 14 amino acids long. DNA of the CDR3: TGTGCCAGCAGCCAAGCAGCTAGCACAGATACGCAGTATTTT. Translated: CASSQAASTDTQYF.

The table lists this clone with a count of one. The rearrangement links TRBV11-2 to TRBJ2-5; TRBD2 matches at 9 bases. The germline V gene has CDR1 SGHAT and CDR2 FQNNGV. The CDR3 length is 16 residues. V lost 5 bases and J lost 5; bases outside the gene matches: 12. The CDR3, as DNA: TGTGCCAGCAGCCTAAAGCAGGTAGCGGGGGTGGAGACCCAGTACTTC. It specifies CASSLKQVAGVETQYF.

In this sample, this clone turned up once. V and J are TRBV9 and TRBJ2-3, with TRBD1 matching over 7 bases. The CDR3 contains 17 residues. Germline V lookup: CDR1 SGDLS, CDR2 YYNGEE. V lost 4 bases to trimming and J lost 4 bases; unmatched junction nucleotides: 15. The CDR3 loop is CASSPGQTYGGPDTQYF. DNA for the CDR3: TGTGCCAGCAGCCCGGGACAGACTTACGGCGGACCAGATACGCAGTATTTT.

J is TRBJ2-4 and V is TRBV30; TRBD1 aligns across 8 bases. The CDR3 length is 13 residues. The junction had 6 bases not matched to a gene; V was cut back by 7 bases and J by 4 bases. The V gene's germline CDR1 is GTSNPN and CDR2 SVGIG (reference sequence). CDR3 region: CASGQGPKNIQYF. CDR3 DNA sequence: TGTGCCTCCGGACAGGGCCCTAAAAACATTCAGTACTTC.

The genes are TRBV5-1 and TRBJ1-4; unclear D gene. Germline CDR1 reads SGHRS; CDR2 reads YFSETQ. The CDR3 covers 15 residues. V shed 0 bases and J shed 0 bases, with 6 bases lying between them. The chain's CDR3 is CASSLVAATNEKLFF. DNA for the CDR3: TGCGCCAGCAGCTTGGTGGCAGCAACTAATGAAAAACTGTTTTTT.

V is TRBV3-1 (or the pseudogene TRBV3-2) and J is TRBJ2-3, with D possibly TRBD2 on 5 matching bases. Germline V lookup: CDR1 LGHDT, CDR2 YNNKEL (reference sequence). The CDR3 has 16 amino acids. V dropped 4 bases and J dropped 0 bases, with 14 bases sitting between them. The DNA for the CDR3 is TGTGCCAGCAGCCCAGGCGGGCGGGCTAGCACAGATACGCAGTATTTT. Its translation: CASSPGGRASTDTQYF.

The CDR3, as DNA: TGTGCCAGCAGCCCCGGGGGGGGCCGAGGGGGAGCTTTCTTT. Translation: CASSPGGGRGGAFF. V and J are TRBV6-5 and TRBJ1-1, with D tentatively TRBD1 (6 bases). This CDR3 comprises 14 residues. V gave up 6 bases and J gave up 10 bases, with 21 bases separating them. The V gene's germline CDR1 is MNHEY and CDR2 SVGAGI.

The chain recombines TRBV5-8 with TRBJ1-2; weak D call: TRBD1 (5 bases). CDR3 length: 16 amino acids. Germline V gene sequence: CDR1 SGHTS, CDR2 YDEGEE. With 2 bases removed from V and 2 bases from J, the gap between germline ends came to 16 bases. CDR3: CASSFGQQGGNYGYTF. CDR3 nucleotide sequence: TGTGCCAGCAGCTTTGGGCAGCAGGGAGGGAACTATGGCTACACCTTC.

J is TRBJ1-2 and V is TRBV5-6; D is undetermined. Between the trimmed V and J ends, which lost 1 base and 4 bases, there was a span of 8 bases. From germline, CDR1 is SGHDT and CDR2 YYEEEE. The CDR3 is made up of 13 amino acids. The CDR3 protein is CASSLYSSYGYTF. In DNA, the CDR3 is TGTGCCAGCAGCTTGTACAGCAGCTATGGCTACACCTTC.

The CDR3 is CASSSLLAGVSYEQYF. The CDR3 nucleotides are TGTGCCAGCAGTTCTCTCCTTGCGGGGGTCTCCTACGAGCAGTACTTC. The chain combines TRBV27 with TRBJ2-7, with 7 bases matching TRBD2. There are 16 residues in the CDR3. Germline assignment: CDR1 MNHEY and CDR2 SMNVEV (reference sequence). V lost 4 bases to trimming and J lost 0 bases; unmatched junction nucleotides: 9.

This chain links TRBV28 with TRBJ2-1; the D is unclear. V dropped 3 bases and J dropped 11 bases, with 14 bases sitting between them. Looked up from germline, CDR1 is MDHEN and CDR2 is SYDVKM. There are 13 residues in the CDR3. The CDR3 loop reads CASSLGPQVKQFF. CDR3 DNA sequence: TGTGCCAGCAGTTTGGGCCCGCAAGTGAAGCAGTTCTTC.

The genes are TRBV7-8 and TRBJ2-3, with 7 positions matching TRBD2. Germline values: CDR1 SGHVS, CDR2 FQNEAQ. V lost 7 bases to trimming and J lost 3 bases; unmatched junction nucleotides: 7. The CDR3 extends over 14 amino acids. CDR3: CASTLREGTDTQYF. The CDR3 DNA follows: TGTGCCAGCACCCTAAGGGAGGGGACAGATACGCAGTATTTT.

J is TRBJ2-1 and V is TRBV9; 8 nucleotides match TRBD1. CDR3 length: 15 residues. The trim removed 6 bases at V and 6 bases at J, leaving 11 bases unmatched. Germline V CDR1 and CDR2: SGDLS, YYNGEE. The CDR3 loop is CASTTSQGAINEQFF. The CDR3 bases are TGTGCCAGCACCACCAGCCAGGGGGCTATCAATGAGCAGTTCTTC.

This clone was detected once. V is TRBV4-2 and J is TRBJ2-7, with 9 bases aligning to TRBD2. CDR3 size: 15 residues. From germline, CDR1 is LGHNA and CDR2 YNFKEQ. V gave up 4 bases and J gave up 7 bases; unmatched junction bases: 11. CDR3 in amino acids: CASSRTRGAGGEQYF. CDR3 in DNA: TGTGCCAGCAGCCGTACCCGTGGAGCGGGGGGTGAGCAGTACTTC.